This T cell receptor beta chain is drawn from a study of blood T cell repertoires in COVID-19. The CDR3 loop spans 14 amino acids. V gave up 8 bases and J gave up 4 bases; unmatched junction bases: 7. The germline V gene encodes CDR1 MNHEY and CDR2 SVGAGI. In the authors' workflow: Researchers report that nucleated cell counts were estimated from reference gene primer amplification. Produced via immunoSEQ multiplex PCR; TCRdb's table is partial and in-frame only. The V and J calls and clone size are taken from that table; D and trimming were inferred from the DNA. The data show hundreds of thousands of clones, 80% to 90% seen once.

The sequenced material came from PBMCs or T cells enriched from blood (not recorded which). This clonotype was sampled from a man aged 18-30 years who had recovered from COVID-19. The chain is built from TRBV6-5 and TRBJ1-4, with TRBD1 identical over 7 bases. CDR3: CASYRGFGNEKLFF. For the CDR3, the DNA is TGTGCCAGCTACAGGGGTTTTGGTAATGAAAAACTGTTTTTT.